The T cell receptor beta chain under discussion was sequenced for a study of control samples from healthy donors and cancer patients. Profiled with immunoSEQ multiplex PCR; TCRdb holds only in-frame clones, not every one. The sample includes around 120,000 clones, about 93% of them seen just once. The V gene lost 5 bases and the J gene lost 1 base, with 5 bases spanning the gap. Germline V lookup: CDR1 SNHLY, CDR2 FYNNEI. This CDR3 spans 13 amino acids. The receptor's source is a man in his fifties with head and neck cancer. The chain joins TRBV2 to TRBJ2-2, with D uncertain. Material for sequencing was PBMCs. The CDR3 reads CASSRENTGELFF. CDR3 bases: TGTGCCAGCAGTCGAGAGAACACCGGGGAGCTGTTTTTT.